Listed below are T cell receptor beta chains from one sample, sequenced in a study of cytomegalovirus exposure and HLA in healthy donors. Repertoires were generated with immunoSEQ multiplex PCR, while TCRdb's copy carries only in-frame clones and drops some. The sample shows approximately 110,000 clones, 55% to 80% of them seen only once. Material: PBMCs. All receptors derive from a woman in her 30s in good health and CMV-seronegative. The CDR3 runs from the conserved cysteine through the conserved F or W. Fields, in order: clone size, V gene, D gene, J gene, CDR3 protein, CDR3 DNA. A D gene is named only where the DNA matches it firmly. Clone size appears in some rows only: once, few, many, or a class for an expanded clone.

abundance: few; v_gene: TRBV7-2; d_gene: TRBD1; j_gene: TRBJ2-5; CDR3aa: CASSLSVQGDVYF; CDR3nt: TGTGCCAGCAGCTTATCCGTACAGGGGGATGTCTACTTC
abundance: NA; v_gene: TRBV4-1; d_gene: NA; j_gene: TRBJ2-7; CDR3aa: CASSQGLRQGQYF; CDR3nt: TGCGCCAGCAGCCAGGGACTCAGGCAGGGGCAGTACTTC
abundance: NA; v_gene: TRBV9; d_gene: NA; j_gene: TRBJ2-3; CDR3aa: CASSEAETSTDTQYF; CDR3nt: TGTGCCAGCTCTGAGGCAGAAACTAGCACAGATACGCAGTATTTT
abundance: NA; v_gene: TRBV2; d_gene: TRBD1; j_gene: TRBJ1-6; CDR3aa: CASSGGQSINSPLHF; CDR3nt: TGTGCCAGCAGCGGGGGACAGTCGATTAATTCACCCCTCCACTTT
abundance: NA; v_gene: TRBV19; d_gene: NA; j_gene: TRBJ1-6; CDR3aa: CASSITPADSSPLHF; CDR3nt: TGTGCCAGTAGTATAACCCCCGCGGACAGTTCACCCCTCCACTTT
abundance: NA; v_gene: TRBV13; d_gene: NA; j_gene: TRBJ2-2; CDR3aa: CASSLGGQNTGELFF; CDR3nt: TGTGCCAGCAGCTTAGGGGGCCAGAACACCGGGGAGCTGTTTTTT
abundance: NA; v_gene: TRBV11-2; d_gene: NA; j_gene: TRBJ1-2; CDR3aa: CASIKNDGQGGGYTF; CDR3nt: TGTGCCAGCATCAAGAACGACGGTCAGGGTGGTGGCTACACCTTC
abundance: NA; v_gene: TRBV7-9; d_gene: NA; j_gene: TRBJ2-5; CDR3aa: CASSRDPPFETQYF; CDR3nt: TGTGCCAGCAGCCGCGATCCTCCGTTCGAGACCCAGTACTTC
abundance: NA; v_gene: TRBV7-9; d_gene: NA; j_gene: TRBJ2-4; CDR3aa: CASSLGGQGRATAKNIQYF; CDR3nt: TGTGCCAGCAGCTTAGGGGGGCAAGGGAGGGCAACGGCCAAAAACATTCAGTACTTC
abundance: NA; v_gene: TRBV5-1; d_gene: NA; j_gene: TRBJ2-7; CDR3aa: CASSLGGTATYEQYF; CDR3nt: TGCGCCAGCAGCTTGGGCGGGACAGCCACCTACGAGCAGTACTTC
abundance: NA; v_gene: TRBV18; d_gene: TRBD1; j_gene: TRBJ1-1; CDR3aa: CASSPGTGPTEAFF; CDR3nt: TGTGCCAGCTCACCCGGGACAGGACCCACTGAAGCTTTCTTT
abundance: NA; v_gene: TRBV30; d_gene: NA; j_gene: TRBJ2-2; CDR3aa: CAWSGRNTGELFF; CDR3nt: TGTGCCTGGAGTGGCAGGAACACCGGGGAGCTGTTTTTT
abundance: NA; v_gene: TRBV4-3; d_gene: NA; j_gene: TRBJ2-1; CDR3aa: CASSPQPSSSSYNEQFF; CDR3nt: TGCGCCAGCAGCCCACAGCCCAGCTCGAGCTCCTACAATGAGCAGTTCTTC
abundance: few; v_gene: TRBV28; d_gene: TRBD1; j_gene: TRBJ1-5; CDR3aa: CASSFWTGHSNQPQHF; CDR3nt: TGTGCCAGCAGTTTTTGGACAGGTCATAGCAATCAGCCCCAGCATTTT
abundance: NA; v_gene: TRBV28; d_gene: TRBD2; j_gene: TRBJ2-3; CDR3aa: CASRGTIRPDTQYF; CDR3nt: TGTGCCAGCAGGGGGACTATCAGACCAGATACGCAGTATTTT
abundance: NA; v_gene: TRBV23-1; d_gene: NA; j_gene: TRBJ2-1; CDR3aa: CASSSPGVRGNEQFF; CDR3nt: TGCGCCAGCAGTTCGCCCGGGGTCAGGGGCAATGAGCAGTTCTTC
abundance: NA; v_gene: TRBV7-9; d_gene: NA; j_gene: TRBJ2-2; CDR3aa: CASSFLGDTGELFF; CDR3nt: TGTGCCAGCAGCTTTCTGGGCGACACCGGGGAGCTGTTTTTT
abundance: few; v_gene: TRBV4-3; d_gene: NA; j_gene: TRBJ2-7; CDR3aa: CASSQDQTAYEQYF; CDR3nt: TGCGCCAGCAGCCAAGATCAGACAGCCTACGAGCAGTACTTC
abundance: NA; v_gene: TRBV29-1; d_gene: NA; j_gene: TRBJ2-5; CDR3aa: CSVKGTPTQTQYF; CDR3nt: TGCAGCGTTAAAGGGACACCCACGCAGACCCAGTACTTC
abundance: NA; v_gene: TRBV7-8; d_gene: NA; j_gene: TRBJ1-1; CDR3aa: CASGPGVNTEAFF; CDR3nt: TGTGCCAGCGGGCCAGGGGTTAACACTGAAGCTTTCTTT
abundance: NA; v_gene: TRBV21-1; d_gene: NA; j_gene: TRBJ2-7; CDR3aa: CASKPGSGTGEQYF; CDR3nt: TGTGCCAGCAAACCCGGGTCGGGAACGGGCGAGCAGTACTTC
abundance: NA; v_gene: TRBV7-9; d_gene: NA; j_gene: TRBJ1-4; CDR3aa: CASSHGPGNEKLFF; CDR3nt: TGTGCCAGCAGCCATGGGCCAGGGAATGAAAAACTGTTTTTT
abundance: NA; v_gene: TRBV6-4; d_gene: TRBD2; j_gene: TRBJ2-3; CDR3aa: CASRKSGESTDTQYF; CDR3nt: TGTGCCAGCAGGAAAAGCGGGGAAAGCACAGATACGCAGTATTTT
abundance: NA; v_gene: TRBV2; d_gene: NA; j_gene: TRBJ1-5; CDR3aa: CASSEATHSNQPQHF; CDR3nt: TGTGCCAGCAGTGAGGCGACACATAGCAATCAGCCCCAGCATTTT
abundance: few; v_gene: TRBV6-6; d_gene: NA; j_gene: TRBJ1-1; CDR3aa: CASSYSTRDTEAFF; CDR3nt: TGTGCCAGCAGTTACTCGACCAGGGACACTGAAGCTTTCTTT
abundance: few; v_gene: TRBV7-7; d_gene: TRBD2; j_gene: TRBJ2-1; CDR3aa: CASSLTSGSVNEQFF; CDR3nt: TGTGCTAGCAGCTTAACCAGCGGGAGTGTCAATGAGCAGTTCTTC
abundance: few; v_gene: TRBV13; d_gene: TRBD2; j_gene: TRBJ2-2; CDR3aa: CASSPSLAGGPNTGELFF; CDR3nt: TGTGCCAGCAGCCCATCTCTAGCGGGAGGGCCTAACACCGGGGAGCTGTTTTTT
abundance: NA; v_gene: TRBV7-9; d_gene: TRBD1; j_gene: TRBJ2-5; CDR3aa: CASSWDRGVETQYF; CDR3nt: TGTGCCAGCAGCTGGGACAGGGGGGTAGAGACCCAGTACTTC
abundance: few; v_gene: TRBV27; d_gene: TRBD1; j_gene: TRBJ1-2; CDR3aa: CASSFTTGGNYGYTF; CDR3nt: TGTGCCAGCAGTTTTACAACAGGGGGCAACTATGGCTACACCTTC
abundance: few; v_gene: TRBV7-2; d_gene: TRBD1; j_gene: TRBJ1-2; CDR3aa: CASSPRTGQYGYTF; CDR3nt: TGTGCCAGCAGCCCCCGGACAGGTCAATATGGCTACACCTTC
abundance: NA; v_gene: TRBV14; d_gene: TRBD1; j_gene: TRBJ1-3; CDR3aa: CASSRFPPGQSGNTIYF; CDR3nt: TGTGCCAGCAGCCGTTTTCCTCCGGGACAGTCTGGAAACACCATATATTTT
abundance: NA; v_gene: TRBV7-6; d_gene: NA; j_gene: TRBJ1-6; CDR3aa: CASSLRISYNSPLHF; CDR3nt: TGTGCCAGCAGCCTCAGGATCTCCTATAATTCACCCCTCCACTTT
abundance: once; v_gene: TRBV11-3; d_gene: TRBD2; j_gene: TRBJ2-1; CDR3aa: CASSLRLADYNEQFF; CDR3nt: TGTGCCAGCAGCTTACGGCTAGCGGACTACAATGAGCAGTTCTTC
abundance: few; v_gene: TRBV27; d_gene: TRBD1; j_gene: TRBJ1-1; CDR3aa: CASSLSLGTGGTEAFF; CDR3nt: TGTGCCAGCAGTTTATCTTTGGGGACAGGGGGCACTGAAGCTTTCTTT
abundance: NA; v_gene: TRBV25-1; d_gene: NA; j_gene: TRBJ1-5; CDR3aa: CASSEYRAGQPQHF; CDR3nt: TGTGCCAGCAGTGAATACAGGGCAGGACAGCCCCAGCATTTT
abundance: NA; v_gene: TRBV13; d_gene: TRBD1; j_gene: TRBJ1-2; CDR3aa: CASSPGTGGIYGYTF; CDR3nt: TGTGCCAGCAGTCCGGGGACAGGGGGCATCTATGGCTACACCTTC
abundance: NA; v_gene: TRBV5-6; d_gene: TRBD1; j_gene: TRBJ2-7; CDR3aa: CASSYRTGGYEQYF; CDR3nt: TGTGCCAGCAGCTACAGGACAGGGGGCTACGAGCAGTACTTC
abundance: NA; v_gene: TRBV18; d_gene: TRBD2; j_gene: TRBJ2-1; CDR3aa: CASSPSGRSNEQFF; CDR3nt: TGTGCCAGCTCACCCAGCGGGAGGAGTAATGAGCAGTTCTTC
abundance: NA; v_gene: TRBV6-6; d_gene: NA; j_gene: TRBJ2-7; CDR3aa: CASSYPGASYEQYF; CDR3nt: TGTGCCAGCAGTTACCCAGGGGCGTCCTACGAGCAGTACTTC
abundance: NA; v_gene: TRBV30; d_gene: NA; j_gene: TRBJ2-5; CDR3aa: CAWSVGLAAWETQYF; CDR3nt: TGTGCCTGGAGTGTAGGGCTAGCCGCTTGGGAGACCCAGTACTTC
abundance: NA; v_gene: TRBV29-1; d_gene: NA; j_gene: TRBJ2-7; CDR3aa: CSVAFDRSLFGQYF; CDR3nt: TGCAGCGTTGCTTTCGACAGGTCCCTCTTCGGGCAGTACTTC
abundance: few; v_gene: TRBV4-1; d_gene: NA; j_gene: TRBJ1-1; CDR3aa: CASTRGRNEAFF; CDR3nt: TGCGCCAGCACCCGGGGGAGGAATGAAGCTTTCTTT
abundance: NA; v_gene: TRBV5-1; d_gene: NA; j_gene: TRBJ1-1; CDR3aa: CASSLEGGRTEAFF; CDR3nt: TGCGCCAGCAGCTTGGAAGGGGGTCGAACTGAAGCTTTCTTT
abundance: NA; v_gene: TRBV12-2; d_gene: NA; j_gene: TRBJ1-2; CDR3aa: CASRLSGGKLSYGYTF; CDR3nt: TGTGCAAGTCGCTTATCAGGGGGGAAGTTGAGCTATGGCTACACCTTC
abundance: NA; v_gene: TRBV18; d_gene: NA; j_gene: TRBJ2-5; CDR3aa: CASSPPGTPETQYF; CDR3nt: TGTGCCAGCTCACCACCGGGGACACCAGAGACCCAGTACTTC
abundance: NA; v_gene: TRBV13; d_gene: NA; j_gene: TRBJ2-3; CDR3aa: CASSLEGGETDTQYF; CDR3nt: TGTGCCAGCAGCTTAGAAGGGGGGGAGACAGATACGCAGTATTTT
abundance: NA; v_gene: TRBV5-1; d_gene: NA; j_gene: TRBJ2-1; CDR3aa: CASSLEIGRPNEQFF; CDR3nt: TGCGCCAGCAGCTTGGAGATCGGGAGACCCAATGAGCAGTTCTTC
abundance: NA; v_gene: TRBV30; d_gene: TRBD2; j_gene: TRBJ2-2; CDR3aa: CALQRGGTWELFF; CDR3nt: TGTGCCCTCCAGAGGGGAGGGACCTGGGAGCTGTTTTTT
abundance: medium-sized; v_gene: TRBV15; d_gene: NA; j_gene: TRBJ2-6; CDR3aa: CATSRDSGSGANVLTF; CDR3nt: TGTGCCACCAGCAGAGATAGCGGCTCTGGGGCCAACGTCCTGACTTTC
abundance: NA; v_gene: TRBV27; d_gene: TRBD2; j_gene: TRBJ2-7; CDR3aa: CASSYASGENYEQYF; CDR3nt: TGTGCCAGCAGTTACGCTAGCGGGGAGAACTACGAGCAGTACTTC
abundance: NA; v_gene: TRBV11-2; d_gene: TRBD1; j_gene: TRBJ2-3; CDR3aa: CASSPRSGQGTDTQYF; CDR3nt: TGTGCCAGCAGCCCCCGGTCGGGACAGGGCACAGATACGCAGTATTTT